This T cell receptor beta chain is from a study of response to subunit inactivated influenza vaccine. Broader study findings: Each seasonal flu vaccination may recruit only limited new T cells, authors suggested.

TCRdb re-analysed the RT-PCR reads in MiXCR, keeping a single row per CDR3 protein. The top ten hold more than 8.5% of the sample, which has around 530,000 distinct CDR3 sequences, over 9.5% seen once. Turning to this clonotype: What it recognizes is unknown.

There are 16 residues in the CDR3. V lost 6 bases and J lost 1; bases outside the gene matches: 8. This clonotype was sampled from a man aged 50-60 years who received an inactivated influenza vaccine. The starting material was PBMCs from blood, obtained on the day of vaccination. The V and J genes are TRBV12-3 or TRBV12-4 and TRBJ2-2, with 7 bases lining up with TRBD2. The CDR3 DNA sequence: TGTGCCAGCAGCAATCCATTAGCGGGGAACACCGGGGAGCTGTTTTTT. Its protein product is CASSNPLAGNTGELFF.